Listed below are T cell receptor beta chains from one sample, sequenced in a study of regulatory T cells in long-lasting Graves disease. TCRdb re-derived calls from the multiplex PCR reads in MiXCR, one entry per CDR3 protein. The sample shows fewer than 650,000 distinct CDR3 sequences, 15% to 20% of them seen only once. The same specimen was also included in a second study, on T cells in Graves' hyperthyroidism and ophthalmopathy.

The starting material was peripheral blood mononuclear cells (PBMCs), obtained at new diagnosis, from a patient treated with antithyroid drugs. The receptor source for this set is a man younger than 35 with Graves disease. The CDR3 runs from the conserved cysteine through the conserved F or W.

V	J	CDR3
TRBV7-9	TRBJ2-7	CASSLVHLAGSQEQYF
TRBV10-3	TRBJ2-7	CAISGGASGKRVSYEQYF
TRBV5-5	TRBJ2-1	CASSPPLTGNEQFF
TRBV2	TRBJ2-2	CASKDLETGELFF
TRBV29-1	TRBJ2-3	CSATTGQDTQYF
TRBV12-3/TRBV12-4	TRBJ2-7	CASSLAGSDYEQYF
TRBV20-1	TRBJ2-7	CSALIAGGPDEQYF
TRBV7-9	TRBJ1-2	CASSPTGVDGYTF
TRBV11-2	TRBJ1-1	CASTDGWDTEAFF
TRBV11-2	NA	CASSLVIENQYF
TRBV5-1	TRBJ1-1	CASRKGDTGNEAFF
TRBV5-5	TRBJ2-7	CASSWQSYYEQYF
TRBV12-3/TRBV12-4	TRBJ2-7	CASSLGTSGGAYEQYF
TRBV5-1	TRBJ2-5	CASSPETSGPTQYF
TRBV2	TRBJ1-3	CASSDLGTVGNTIYF
TRBV10-3	TRBJ1-1	CAISGGTENTEAFF
TRBV14	TRBJ2-1	CAGSQRWMGEPFF
TRBV6-9	TRBJ2-7	CASSYGSGSYEQYF
TRBV4-1	TRBJ2-3	CASSPPRVLGEDTQYF
TRBV5-1	TRBJ2-3	CASSLEGLDFDTQYF
TRBV9	TRBJ2-5	CASSVDGGVEETQYF
TRBV5-1	TRBJ2-3	CASSAHRGISTDTQYF
TRBV5-4	TRBJ1-5	CASSLGGAQPQHF
TRBV10-3	TRBJ2-3	CAISEDRAAVTQYF
TRBV30	NA	CAWSRRQGIETQYF
TRBV5-1	TRBJ1-2	CASSLEPGAWGYTF
TRBV12-3/TRBV12-4	TRBJ2-7	CASSLGTSGPTEQYF
TRBV19	TRBJ1-1	CASSLGHRAFNTEAFF
TRBV29-1	TRBJ1-5	CSASLLNQPQHF
TRBV12-5	TRBJ1-2	CASGLTLLAGYTF
TRBV6-5	TRBJ2-7	CASSYSLAGGHEQYF
TRBV3-1	TRBJ2-1	CASSQVSQEQFF
TRBV20-1	TRBJ1-1	CSASSPRQGGTEAFF
TRBV5-1	TRBJ2-3	CASSLGGNTQYF
TRBV28	TRBJ1-2	CASSIGTGQHNYGYTF
TRBV12-5	TRBJ2-7	CASGLKSIYEQYF
TRBV20-1	TRBJ1-1	CSAGKAWTANTEAFF
TRBV11-3	TRBJ2-3	CASSQIGGSTQYF
TRBV30	TRBJ2-3	CARGFGAGAADTQYF
TRBV2	TRBJ2-5	CASSVYQETQYF
TRBV20-1	TRBJ1-2	CSASQGSDYGYTF
TRBV5-1	TRBJ2-3	CASSLEGQGSADTQYF
TRBV3-1	TRBJ2-1	CASSPSGAGGNEQFF
TRBV30	TRBJ2-6	CAWSHRTGVRIVGANVLTF
TRBV20-1	TRBJ1-6	CSARDGGTGTSPLHF
TRBV19	TRBJ2-1	CASKVTGTGRDNEQFF
TRBV12-3/TRBV12-4	TRBJ2-1	CASSSLLAGEQFF
TRBV2	TRBJ1-4	CASRGYVKTGQGGEKLFF